Below are 2 T cell receptor beta chains sequenced from a single sample in a study of blood T cell repertoires in COVID-19. TCRdb's table, derived via immunoSEQ multiplex PCR, lists solely in-frame clones and lacks some. The profile covers roughly 300,000 clones, with over 70% appearing a single time and about 1.2% taken by the ten largest. The specimen was peripheral blood. The receptors come from a woman in her 50s with acute or convalescent COVID-19.

The V and J genes are TRBV5-1 and TRBJ2-2; possible D gene TRBD2, 5 bases. CDR3 length: 16 residues. The germline V gene has CDR1 SGHRS and CDR2 YFSETQ. Trimming removed 4 bases from V and 5 bases from J, with 18 bases in between. DNA of the CDR3: TGCGCCAGCAGCAATCGGACCGCGGGCGGGACCGGGGAGCTGTTTTTT. This sequence encodes CASSNRTAGGTGELFF.

The rearrangement uses TRBV5-1 and TRBJ1-4; the match to TRBD1 covers 8 bases. Germline V lookup: CDR1 SGHRS, CDR2 YFSETQ. The CDR3 consists of 15 residues. V trimming: 1 base; J trimming: 5 bases; junction bases outside the gene matches: 4. CDR3 protein: CASSLWGQANEKLFF. In nucleotides, the CDR3 is TGCGCCAGCAGCTTGTGGGGACAGGCAAATGAAAAACTGTTTTTT.